This T cell receptor (beta chain) was recovered during a study of identical twins (TCRdb year 2016). Turning to the overall study: TCR alpha and beta repertoires from monozygotic twins, unrelated adults of various ages and cord blood were deep-sequenced to test whether fetal clonotypes persist. To rule out contamination, replicate twin experiments were performed at different times with different library preparation protocols. The research as a whole found: Out-of-frame TCR alpha sequences shared between twins showed an excess of low generation-probability sequences compared with coincidental sharing between unrelated individuals. Conclusions relied on cross-sectional statistical analysis, since the same donors could not be followed over many years. Excess twin sharing in beta out-of-frame sequences was weaker because fewer shared sequences lowered the signal-to-noise ratio. Fewer insertions were carried by abundant cord blood beta clonotypes; a weaker similar trend was observed in young adult naive repertoires, while no such trend was observed in memory repertoires. Invariant T cells such as MAIT and iNKT could partly confound zero-insertion analyses, though diverse VJ usage argued against this for most clonotypes. In monozygotic twins, out-of-frame TCR alpha sharing was systematically underestimated by recombination models, although the models agreed with sharing between unrelated individuals.

CDR1 and CDR2, per the germline V gene, are SNHLY and FYNNEI. V gives up 5 bases and J gives up 7 bases, and the segment between their germline ends measures 16 bases. Including the terminal cysteine and phenylalanine, the CDR3 comprises 14 residues. The only DNA kept is the CDR3, 42 bases in frame from the first base. Only healthy Caucasian donors were included. The twin cohort consisted of three pairs of female monozygotic twins, all aged roughly 18 to 30 years. Miltenyi CD45RO+ enrichment and human naive T-cell isolation kits were used to isolate memory (CD45RO+) and naive T cells from PBMC. Library generation was performed with 5' RACE. Sequencing used an Illumina HiSeq 2000. A universal primer binding site was added through template switching, and the final cDNA carried a unique molecular identifier so that TCR cDNA molecules could be counted accurately. Specific primers in the conserved constant-segment region were used to synthesize first-strand cDNA for the TCR alpha and beta chains. Each cDNA library was double barcoded, with a SMART-Mk sample barcode plus Illumina barcodes, to control for contamination. Two successive PCR steps introduced TruSeq adapter sequences along with Illumina sample barcodes. TCR alpha and beta cDNA libraries were sequenced on the Illumina HiSeq platform with custom primers. On the study's bioinformatics: Raw reads were processed with MiGEC to extract unique molecular identifiers, and MiXCR was used to determine CDR3 positions. For each individual, recombination models were inferred using an EM algorithm with the repgenHMM and IGoR tools. The tcR package in R was used for shared clonotype analysis, with sharing normalized by the product of cloneset sizes. To study raw recombination free of thymic and clonal selection effects, out-of-frame nonproductive sequences were analyzed. The raw public data were reprocessed by TCRdb itself: fastp quality trimming at Q25, MiXCR clonotype calling, in-frame beta chains only. Duplicate CDR3 protein sequences are folded into a single record with the most common DNA and genes. The V and J calls shown here were made by TCRdb, not taken from the authors' results. The sample profile shows 210,000 or so distinct CDR3 sequences; around 6.8% of them were found once. In total, the top ten clones hold 1.9% of the sample.

This clonotype was recorded at least ten times. Its cognate antigen has yet to be identified. Base qualities are not recorded, but no much larger clone differs from it by a single base. This sample also belongs to another study, concerning yellow fever vaccine responses in identical twins. As described in the second report: According to the authors, in identical twins the way T cells responded to vaccination appeared partly convergent and partly personalized. In identical twins, the study followed T cell clones that responded to the vaccine with precision.

This sequence was found in a woman under 30 in good health. The sample was memory (CD45RO+) T cells sorted from blood. In the paper's terms, the cell subset or site label means: CD45RO+ enriched T cells. This chain joins TRBV2 to TRBJ2-3; a tentative D match to TRBD2 spans 5 bases. The nucleotides read TGTGCCAGCAGTTACGGTGGGGAGCGAAATACGCAGTATTTT. Its protein is CASSYGGERNTQYF.